These 8 T cell receptor beta chains share one sample of origin, sequenced in a study of beta chain features in type 1 diabetes. Study-wide results and caveats: For Type 1 diabetes patients, all four CD4+ subsets carried TCRB CDR3s that were moderately but significantly shorter.

The entirety of the isolated RNA underwent reverse transcription, so expressed TCRB transcripts were sequenced. TCRdb's table, derived via immunoSEQ multiplex PCR, lists solely in-frame clones and lacks some. The profile covers 300,000 or so clones, with roughly 13% appearing a single time and roughly 0.015% taken by the ten largest. These receptors are not linked to any known antigen. Sequenced sample: naive CD4+ T cells from blood. The receptor source for this set is a woman younger than 35 with type 1 diabetes.

The rearrangement uses TRBV7-2 and TRBJ1-1; 7 positions match TRBD1. Germline trimming cut 2 bases from V and 3 bases from J; bases unmatched to any gene: 9. There are 16 residues in the CDR3. Germline V gives CDR1 SGHTA, CDR2 FQGNSA. CDR3: CASSLYRDSRDTEAFF. DNA of the CDR3: TGTGCCAGCAGCTTATATCGGGACAGTAGGGACACTGAAGCTTTCTTT.

The chain employs TRBV27 and TRBJ2-6, with D possibly TRBD1 on 5 matching bases. Looked up from germline, CDR1 is MNHEY and CDR2 is SMNVEV (reference sequence). Trimming cost V 6 bases and J 0 bases, with 12 bases left between them. CDR3 length: 16 amino acids. The DNA for the CDR3 is TGTGCCAGCAGGAAAGACCAGGGCTCTGGGGCCAACGTCCTGACTTTC. Its translation is CASRKDQGSGANVLTF.

This clone was counted a few times. V gene TRBV27 combines with J gene TRBJ2-7, with TRBD1 matching over 8 bases. The ends lost 6 bases at V and 2 bases at J; junction bases unmatched: 6. Germline values: CDR1 MNHEY, CDR2 SMNVEV (reference sequence). This CDR3 has 14 amino acids. This chain's CDR3 is CASSPQTGAYEQYV. Written as DNA, the CDR3 is TGTGCCAGCAGCCCCCAGACAGGGGCCTACGAGCAGTACGTC.

The chain employs TRBV30 and TRBJ2-2, with a tentative D call TRBD2 (7 bases). This CDR3 has 15 amino acids. V dropped 5 bases and J dropped 0 bases, with 13 bases sitting between them. From germline, CDR1 is GTSNPN and CDR2 SVGIG (reference sequence). The CDR3 nucleotides are TGTGCCTGGGGGGGGGCTTCCACGAACACCGGGGAGCTGTTTTTT. Protein sequence: CAWGGASTNTGELFF.

This clone has only a few counts. The chain carries TRBV18 and TRBJ1-1; TRBD1 aligns across 7 bases. CDR3 length: 15 amino acids. V was pared by 4 bases and J by 1 base, with 6 bases of the junction left unmatched. Per germline, CDR1 KGHSH and CDR2 LQKENI. The CDR3 protein is CASSRSGQRNTEAFF. In DNA, the CDR3 is TGTGCCAGCTCACGGTCGGGACAGCGGAACACTGAAGCTTTCTTT.

V gene TRBV15 combines with J gene TRBJ2-1, with D perhaps matching TRBD1 (5 bases). This CDR3 has 13 amino acids. V was shortened by 0 bases and J by 10 bases, with 10 bases between the two germline ends. Germline values: CDR1 LNHNV, CDR2 YYDKDF (reference sequence). The CDR3: CATSRELRTEQFF. The CDR3 coding sequence is TGTGCCACCAGCAGAGAATTGAGGACAGAGCAGTTCTTC.

The chain joins TRBV7-9 to TRBJ2-7; D ambiguous. Germline V gene sequence: CDR1 SEHNR, CDR2 FQNEAQ (reference sequence). The CDR3 is 12 residues long. With 5 bases removed from V and 7 bases from J, the gap between germline ends came to 12 bases. In DNA, the CDR3 is TGTGCCAGCAGCATCGATGCCGGTGAGCAGTACTTC. This gives the protein CASSIDAGEQYF.

This clone was recorded at least ten times. This rearrangement joins TRBV23-1 to TRBJ2-1, with TRBD1 matching 7 bases. TRBV23-1 is placed among ORFs of uncertain function. Trimming removed 4 bases from V and 3 bases from J; junction bases left unmatched: 9. The CDR3 totals 16 residues. The chain's CDR3 is CASSLSTGTGYNEQFF. In DNA, the CDR3 is TGCGCCAGCAGTCTTTCGACAGGGACCGGCTACAATGAGCAGTTCTTC.